This TCR beta chain was profiled in a study of T cell changes during pregnancy in multiple sclerosis. Data came from immunoSEQ multiplex PCR; TCRdb stores just in-frame clones and leaves some out. The data show roughly 40,000 clones, more than 90% seen once. The TCR was taken from a female donor in good health, enrolled as a control in a pregnancy study. Source: CD4+ T cells from peripheral blood mononuclear cells, taken after pregnancy.

Here the CDR3 reads CASSPRRDNEQFF. For the CDR3, the DNA is TGTGCCAGCAGCCCTAGGAGAGACAATGAGCAGTTCTTC. The chain has TRBV4-2 and TRBJ2-1; D is unresolved. CDR3 length equals 13 residues. Trimming left V 4 bases short and J 5 bases short, with 9 bases between. Germline V lookup: CDR1 LGHNA, CDR2 YNFKEQ.